This T cell receptor beta chain originates from a study of tumor and adjacent non-tumor tissue in lung cancer. Study conclusions and caveats: Tumor TCR diversity, when higher, was linked to shorter survival. Compared with tumor, normal lung showed significantly lower TCR diversity.

TCRbeta libraries were built with three rounds of nested PCR, modified from ARM-PCR. MiXCR, run by TCRdb on the multiplex PCR reads, gives a single entry per CDR3 protein. The sample consists of 65,000 to 90,000 distinct CDR3 sequences, over 75% of them appearing once. V was pared by 8 bases and J by 11 bases, with 16 bases of the junction left unmatched. The CDR3 totals 14 residues. Germline-derived CDR1 and CDR2 are MNHNY and SVGAGI (reference sequence). Details on this clonotype: The antigen is not known.

The template was RNA from unsorted bulk tissue. The chain uses TRBV6-6 and TRBJ2-5, with TRBD2 identical over 8 bases. Input material: lung tumor tissue. The sequence derives from a woman in her forties or fifties with non-small cell lung cancer. The CDR3 sequence is CASRWSGGPRGQYF. DNA for the CDR3: TGTGCCAGCCGTTGGAGCGGGGGACCGAGGGGTCAGTACTTC.